This TCR beta chain stems from a study of shared T cell receptors in the human thymus (dated by TCRdb to about 2021). For the wider study: The study examined how the human thymus generates shared, self-reactive T-cell receptor alpha chains.

The CDR3, cysteine through phenylalanine, is 15 amino acids long. The DNA shown is the 45-base CDR3, in frame from base 1. Germline trimming amounts to 2 bases on V and 3 bases on J, with 6 as the count of junction bases outside the gene matches. The germline V gene (reference sequence) gives CDR1 as GTSNPN and CDR2 as SVGIG. On this clone: Its antigen remains undetermined. Base qualities were left out, and no much larger clone turns up one base away.

The library relied on the immunoSEQ multiplex PCR assay. TCRdb took over this immuneACCESS table, retaining in-frame rearrangements with V and J assigned. Such tables are incomplete; in checked studies, under half of the missing clones stem from an unresolved V gene, and the remainder is unexplained. The sample table records hundreds of thousands of clones; more than 75% of these occur just once. The ten largest clones represent roughly 0.0089% of the sample. These data are also associated with another study on human thymus T cells. The other study reports the following: In Finland, the donors were immunologically healthy infants who were having open corrective cardiac surgery for congenital heart defects. Thymus tissue was obtained as surgical resects removed during corrective cardiac surgery. Usage of V and J gene segments appeared to be biased in both the thymic and the peripheral blood repertoires. Highly overlapping thymic TCR repertoires among unrelated individuals were reported in the related research. The study used seven to nine infant thymus samples plus four related peripheral blood samples to characterize TCR alpha and beta repertoires. The cohort included six male and a couple of female infants, with donor ages spanning 7 to 244 days. After being mechanically released from the tissue, thymocytes were kept at -70 degrees C in pellets of about 8.5-32 million cells. A QIAsymphony instrument was used to extract genomic DNA from the frozen cell pellets. The immunoSEQ multiplex PCR assay was used to amplify the TCRB and TCRAD loci from a standardized amount of quality-controlled genomic DNA. The V(D)J region was spanned by amplicons of a length sufficient to cover the CDR3 and to identify V and J genes. Through the commercial immunoSEQ service, the amplicons were sequenced on an Illumina platform. Corrections for primer bias and sequencing errors followed previously described methods, while TCRAD and TCRB definitions were based on the IMGT database. immunoSEQ Analyzer 3.0 and VDJTools were used for repertoire analysis, which covered basic statistics, V/J segment usage, diversity estimates, rarefaction and pairwise overlap. Diversity was estimated with Chao1, ChaoE, Efron-Thisted, Shannon and inverse Simpson indices, and also on datasets down-sampled to the smallest sample. Repertoire overlap was assessed by strict matching of CDR3 nucleotide sequence, V gene and J gene, and clustering was done by Jaccard-based multidimensional scaling. On average, around 780,000 unique TCRB clonotypes were obtained from thymus samples, compared with roughly 84,000 from blood samples.

The sequence came from a boy younger than two with a congenital heart defect. Donor details come from another sample of the same person, matched by shared clones. Sequencing used thymocytes. The chain joins TRBV30 to TRBJ2-1; TRBD2 matches 8 bases in the middle. The CDR3 region has the sequence CAWSSRREDYNEQFF. The nucleotides are TGTGCCTGGAGTTCCCGGCGGGAGGACTACAATGAGCAGTTCTTC.